Listed here are 29 T cell receptor beta chains from one sample, sequenced in a study of tumor-infiltrating lymphocytes in oesophageal squamous cell carcinoma. Each CDR3 protein is one row after TCRdb ran MiXCR on the PCR reads. The table includes roughly 15,000 distinct CDR3 sequences, roughly 49% detected once. Sequences were obtained from esophageal tumor tissue. The receptor set was obtained from a male donor with esophageal squamous cell carcinoma.

This clonotype was recorded a few times. The J gene is TRBJ2-3, the V gene TRBV18; D perhaps matches TRBD2 (5 bases). CDR1 is KGHSH and CDR2 is LQKENI in the germline V gene. Deletions cut 0 bases from V and 3 bases from J, with 16 bases between. The CDR3 runs to 17 residues. This CDR3 is CASSPPKEGWLTDTQYF. DNA of the CDR3: TGTGCCAGCTCACCACCTAAAGAGGGTTGGTTAACAGATACGCAGTATTTT. The whole variable domain, remainder taken from reference TRBV18 and TRBJ2-3, is NAGVMQNPRHLVRRRGQEARLRCSPMKGHSHVYWYRQLPEEGLKFMVYLQKENIIDESGMPKERFSAEFPKEGPSILRIQQVVRGDSAAYFCASSPPKEGWLTDTQYFGPGTRLTVL.

The rearrangement links TRBV7-3 to TRBJ2-3; 10 bases are shared with TRBD2. The J call is uncertain, as TRBJ2-1 better fits the DNA end. From germline, CDR1 is SGHTA and CDR2 FQGTGA. This CDR3 spans 18 amino acids. CDR3 sequence: CASSLTRASGSSYNEQFF. In DNA, the CDR3 is TGTGCCAGCAGCTTAACCCGGGCTAGCGGGAGTTCCTACAATGAGCAGTTCTTC.

The V gene is TRBV7-8, the J gene TRBJ2-4; tentative D call: TRBD2 (5 bases). CDR3 length: 13 residues. Per the germline V gene, CDR1 is SGHVS and CDR2 is FQNEAQ. V was cut by 2 bases and J by 13 bases, with 15 bases left in between. The CDR3 nucleotides read TGTGCCAGCAGCTTAACCCGGGGAGCGTCCCAGTACTTC. This sequence encodes CASSLTRGASQYF.

The chain uses TRBV7-6 and TRBJ2-3; D ambiguous. The CDR3 has 12 amino acids. Looked up from germline, CDR1 is SGHVS and CDR2 is FNYEAQ. The V and J ends lost 5 bases and 2 bases respectively, with 5 bases between them. In nucleotides, the CDR3 is TGTGCCAGCAGCCAAGTCACAGATACGCAGTATTTT. This sequence encodes CASSQVTDTQYF.

This chain connects TRBV7-8 to TRBJ2-3; TRBD1 is a possible D gene (5 bases). The last part of the DNA fits TRBJ1-2 better; the J call may be wrong. This CDR3 contains 14 residues. Per germline, CDR1 SGHVS and CDR2 FQNEAQ. The DNA for the CDR3 is TGTGCCAGCAGCTTAGGGGACGGGAACTATGGCTACACCTTC. Translated, it gives CASSLGDGNYGYTF.

The chain couples TRBV7-9 to TRBJ2-5; 10 bases align to TRBD2. The germline gives CDR1 SEHNR, CDR2 FQNEAQ (reference sequence). The CDR3 consists of 14 residues. With V trimmed by 5 bases and J by 2 bases, 2 bases remained unmatched. CDR3 nucleotides: TGTGCCAGCAGCGGGACTAGCGCACAAGAGACCCAGTACTTC. Translating gives CASSGTSAQETQYF.

This chain links TRBV12-3 or TRBV12-4 with TRBJ2-5; D is possibly TRBD1 (6 bases). The J call may be in error: the DNA end matches TRBJ2-7 better. The length of the CDR3 is 14 residues. The CDR3 loop is CASSRGHSSYEQYF. In nucleotides, the CDR3 is TGTGCCAGCAGTAGGGGACATAGCTCCTACGAGCAGTACTTC.

This sequence joins TRBV7-2 and TRBJ1-2; 8 bases match TRBD1. This CDR3 is 15 amino acids long. V shed 5 bases and J 1 base; nucleotides not matched to a gene: 6. Germline loops: CDR1 SGHTA, CDR2 FQGNSA. In DNA, the CDR3 is TGTGCCAGCAGCCCGCAGGGGGCGAGTAACTATGGCTACACCTTC. Its translation: CASSPQGASNYGYTF.

The J gene is TRBJ2-1, the V gene TRBV10-3; D is perhaps TRBD2 (5 bases). The DNA end favors TRBJ2-5, so the J call may be wrong. The germline V gene has CDR1 ENHRY and CDR2 SYGVKD. The CDR3 length is 13 residues. CDR3 region: CAISVAGLETQYF. The CDR3 DNA reads TGTGCCATCAGTGTCGCGGGCTTGGAGACCCAGTACTTC.

The chain joins TRBV11-2 to TRBJ2-6; maybe TRBD1 (5 bases). CDR1 is SGHAT, CDR2 FQNNGV, per germline. This CDR3 comprises 17 residues. Trimming cost V 0 bases and J 4 bases, with 13 bases left between them. In nucleotides, the CDR3 is TGTGCCAGCAGCTTAGATATTTCAGGGTACGGGGCCAACGTCCTGACTTTC. Residues: CASSLDISGYGANVLTF. The variable domain in full, with the rest retrieved from reference TRBV11-2 and TRBJ2-6, is EAGVAQSPRYKIIEKRQSVAFWCNPISGHATLYWYQQILGQGPKLLIQFQNNGVVDDSQLPKDRFSAERLKGVDSTLKIQPAKLEDSAVYLCASSLDISGYGANVLTFGAGSRLTVL.

By sample share, this clonotype is medium-sized. The chain couples TRBV6-1 to TRBJ2-7, with D unresolved. V lost 5 bases to trimming and J lost 7 bases, with 18 bases between them. The CDR3 runs 14 residues. CDR1 and CDR2 (germline): MNHNS, SASEGT. CDR3 protein: CASSSVTEYNEQYF. CDR3 bases: TGTGCCAGCAGTTCCGTGACGGAATACAATGAGCAGTACTTC.

The V call is TRBV7-8, the J call TRBJ2-3, with TRBD2 identical over 9 bases. The tail of the sequence fits TRBJ2-1 better, so the J call may be wrong. Germline V gene sequence: CDR1 SGHVS, CDR2 FQNEAQ. The CDR3 runs to 16 residues. CDR3 DNA sequence: TGTGCCAGCAGCTTAACAACACTAAGGAGCGGGGGGGAGCAGTTCTTC. The encoded protein is CASSLTTLRSGGEQFF.

Regarding this clonotype: Compared with germline, one end of the junction differs, possibly owing to a read error. The chain recombines TRBV7-2 with TRBJ2-1; 13 bases fit TRBD2. Germline V gene data show CDR1 as SGHTA and CDR2 as FQGNSA. CDR3 length: 16 residues. The CDR3 sequence: CASSLKLAGGFNERFF. The CDR3, as DNA: TGTGCCAGCAGCTTGAAACTAGCGGGAGGGTTCAATGAGCGGTTCTTC. Filled out from reference TRBV7-2 and TRBJ2-1, the complete variable domain reads GAGVSQSPSNKVTEKGKDVELRCDPISGHTALYWYRQSLGQGLEFLIYFQGNSAPDKSGLPSDRFSAERTGGSVSTLTIQRTQQEDSAVYLCASSLKLAGGFNERFFGPGTRLTVL.

This clonotype was detected only a few times. The chain uses TRBV4-1 and TRBJ2-5, with TRBD2 matching 9 bases. With V trimmed by 0 bases and J by 4 bases, 6 bases remained unmatched. The CDR3 length is 16 residues. Germline V gene data show CDR1 as MGHRA and CDR2 as YSYEKL. For the CDR3, the DNA is TGCGCCAGCAGCCAAGAAGGGCTAGCGGGACTAGAGACCCAGTACTTC. Protein product: CASSQEGLAGLETQYF.

This clonotype was counted a few times. This chain joins TRBV7-2 and TRBJ2-3; 11 nucleotides agree with TRBD1. J lost 2 bases, V lost 1 base, and 5 bases had no gene match. Germline V CDR1 and CDR2: SGHTA, FQGNSA. The CDR3 spans 17 residues. CDR3 amino acids: CASSLVGTGGFTDTQYF. CDR3 coding DNA: TGTGCCAGCAGCTTAGTTGGGACAGGGGGTTTCACAGATACGCAGTATTTT.

The chain is built from TRBV11-2 and TRBJ2-5; D is possibly TRBD1 (6 bases). This CDR3 has 14 residues. Looked up from germline, CDR1 is SGHAT and CDR2 is FQNNGV. Between the trimmed V and J ends, which lost 3 bases and 5 bases, there was a span of 13 bases. The CDR3 spells CASSFYGGGETQYF. The CDR3 bases are TGTGCCAGCAGCTTTTATGGGGGCGGGGAGACCCAGTACTTC.

With regard to this clonotype: As the CDR3 is not closed by the conserved phenylalanine or tryptophan, this likely results from a read error. Because the CDR3's place on the DNA is in doubt, the DNA is left out and the CDR3 is given as listed by TCRdb. The chain joins TRBV6-1 to TRBJ2-3; the D segment call TRBD1 is taken from the table without a DNA check. Both ends counted, the CDR3 spans 17 residues. Per the germline V gene, CDR1 is MNHNS and CDR2 is SASEGT. CDR3 sequence: CASSEAMGETMATPSVR.

This clonotype was seen a few times. Germline is not matched at one junction end, which may reflect a read error. The rearrangement uses TRBV7-7 and TRBJ2-4; a weak D match, TRBD2 (5 bases). Near its end, the DNA agrees better with TRBJ2-5, so the J call may be wrong. The CDR3 runs to 13 residues. Germline V gene lookup returns CDR1 SSHAT and CDR2 FNYEAQ (reference sequence). Here the CDR3 DNA reads TGTGCTAGCAGCTTAACCCGAGGGGAGACCCAGTACTTC. Its translation is CASSLTRGETQYF.

The chain has TRBV11-2 and TRBJ1-1; D may be TRBD2 (6 bases). The J call may be in error: the DNA end matches TRBJ2-1 better. This CDR3 contains 16 residues. Germline CDR1 reads SGHAT; CDR2 reads FQNNGV. The CDR3: CASSTTTSYLDNEQFF. In DNA form, the CDR3 reads TGTGCCAGCAGTACGACAACTAGCTATCTCGACAATGAGCAGTTCTTC.

This clonotype was picked up many times. The chain couples TRBV3-1 to TRBJ2-5, with 8 positions matching TRBD1. The DNA matches TRBJ2-7 better at its end, which makes the J call doubtful. The CDR3 has 13 residues. Looked up from germline, CDR1 is LGHDT and CDR2 is YNNKEL (reference sequence). The CDR3 is CASSRGQVHEQYF. The DNA for the CDR3 is TGTGCCAGCAGCCGGGGACAGGTCCACGAGCAGTACTTC.

Worth noting for this clonotype: The germline gene is not matched at one end of the junction; a read error may be the cause. The chain uses TRBV7-6 and TRBJ2-1; 7 bases agree with TRBD1. Germline V gene lookup returns CDR1 SGHVS and CDR2 FNYEAQ. This CDR3 comprises 13 residues. Written as DNA, the CDR3 is TGTGCTAGCAGCTCGGACAGGAACAATGAGCAGTTCTTC. Amino acid sequence: CASSSDRNNEQFF. The full variable domain, its missing parts supplied by reference TRBV7-6 and TRBJ2-1, is GAGVSQSPRYKVTKRGQDVALRCDPISGHVSLYWYRQALGQGPEFLTYFNYEAQQDKSGLPNDRFSAERPEGSISTLTIQRTEQRDSAMYRCASSSDRNNEQFFGPGTRLTVL.

The rearrangement links TRBV7-2 to TRBJ2-3; D possibly matches TRBD1 or TRBD2 (5 bases each). Trimming cost V 2 bases and J 4 bases, with 7 bases left between them. The germline V gene encodes CDR1 SGHTA and CDR2 FQGNSA. There are 13 residues in the CDR3. The CDR3 DNA reads as TGTGCCAGCAGCTTAACGGGGCCAGATACGCAGTATTTT. Amino acids: CASSLTGPDTQYF.

This clonotype was found once. This chain joins TRBV12-3 or TRBV12-4 and TRBJ2-1; either TRBD1 or TRBD2 may supply D (5 bases each). The J call is uncertain, as TRBJ2-5 better fits the DNA end. This CDR3 region has 13 residues. The CDR3 loop reads CASRPTWGETQYF. In DNA, the CDR3 is TGTGCCAGCAGGCCTACCTGGGGGGAGACCCAGTACTTC.

This clonotype was seen a handful of times. This chain links TRBV11-3 with TRBJ2-2, with D perhaps TRBD1 or TRBD2 (5 bases each). CDR3 length: 12 amino acids. Trimming stripped 8 bases from V and 4 bases from J, with 8 bases between. The germline CDR1 and CDR2 sequences are SGHNT and YENEEA. The CDR3 reads CASEGSTGELFF. For the CDR3, the DNA is TGTGCCAGCGAGGGGAGCACCGGGGAGCTGTTTTTT.

This clonotype was counted many times. The rearrangement uses TRBV6-1 and TRBJ2-2; 7 bases match TRBD1. Losses at the gene ends were 6 bases for V and 1 base for J; bases not matched to a gene: 2. The CDR3 runs 14 residues. The germline CDR1 and CDR2 sequences are MNHNS and SASEGT. For the CDR3, the DNA is TGTGCCAGCAGGAGGGACAGGAACACCGGGGAGCTGTTTTTT. Encoded protein: CASRRDRNTGELFF.

The rearrangement uses TRBV11-2 and TRBJ2-1; 13 positions agree with TRBD2. The germline gives CDR1 SGHAT, CDR2 FQNNGV. V trimming: 4 bases; J trimming: 1 base; junction bases outside the gene matches: 10. The CDR3 runs to 19 residues. The CDR3 bases are TGTGCCAGCAGCTCGAGGGGCAGACTAGCGGGAGGTTCCTACAATGAGCAGTTCTTC. It is translated as CASSSRGRLAGGSYNEQFF.

The chain is built from TRBV7-3 and TRBJ2-1; no clear D gene. The last part of the DNA fits TRBJ1-2 better; the J call may be wrong. Germline CDR1 SGHTA, CDR2 FQGTGA. This CDR3 has 14 amino acids. The CDR3 DNA reads as TGTGCCAGCAGCTTATACGGCGGAAACTATGGCTACACCTTC. Protein: CASSLYGGNYGYTF.

The chain is built from TRBV5-1 and TRBJ2-3; D is undetermined. CDR1 SGHRS and CDR2 YFSETQ come from the germline V gene. CDR3 size: 19 residues. Trimming stripped 3 bases from V and 2 bases from J, with 25 bases between. CDR3 sequence (DNA): TGCGCCAGCAGCTCCCGAGTCGACGACCCGTCGACTTACACAGATACGCAGTATTTT. Encoded protein: CASSSRVDDPSTYTDTQYF. Complete variable domain (other parts from reference TRBV5-1 and TRBJ2-3): KAGVTQTPRYLIKTRGQQVTLSCSPISGHRSVSWYQQTPGQGLQFLFEYFSETQRNKGNFPGRFSGRQFSNSRSEMNVSTLELGDSALYLCASSSRVDDPSTYTDTQYFGPGTRLTVL.

Ten or more counts support this clonotype. The chain is built from TRBV7-3 and TRBJ2-3; 7 bases are shared with TRBD2. V lost 2 bases to trimming and J lost 2 bases; unmatched junction nucleotides: 7. The CDR3 has 16 amino acids. Germline loops: CDR1 SGHTA, CDR2 FQGTGA. DNA of the CDR3: TGTGCCAGCAGCTTATGGGGCGGGAGCCTCACAGATACGCAGTATTTT. Amino acids: CASSLWGGSLTDTQYF.